This T cell receptor (beta chain) is from a study of blood T cells in healthy people across ages. Every sample gave at least 5 micrograms of total RNA when it was extracted. This clonotype was found a few times. The authors ran a second PCR of roughly 6 to 11 cycles using a sample-barcoded 5' primer and a J-beta primer mix. In TCRdb, the 5' RACE reads were re-called with MiXCR into one record per CDR3 protein. The sample yields over 600,000 distinct CDR3 sequences, more than 50% seen once. The junction had 9 bases not matched to a gene; V was cut back by 3 bases and J by 8 bases. Per the germline V gene, CDR1 is SGDLS and CDR2 is YYNGEE. The CDR3 covers 14 residues.

The chain recombines TRBV9 with TRBJ1-2, with TRBD1 identical over 8 bases. Material for sequencing was blood. This clonotype was obtained from a middle-aged man in good health. In nucleotides, the CDR3 is TGTGCCAGCAGCGGTTGGGACAGGTTGGACGGCTACACCTTC. Its translation is CASSGWDRLDGYTF.